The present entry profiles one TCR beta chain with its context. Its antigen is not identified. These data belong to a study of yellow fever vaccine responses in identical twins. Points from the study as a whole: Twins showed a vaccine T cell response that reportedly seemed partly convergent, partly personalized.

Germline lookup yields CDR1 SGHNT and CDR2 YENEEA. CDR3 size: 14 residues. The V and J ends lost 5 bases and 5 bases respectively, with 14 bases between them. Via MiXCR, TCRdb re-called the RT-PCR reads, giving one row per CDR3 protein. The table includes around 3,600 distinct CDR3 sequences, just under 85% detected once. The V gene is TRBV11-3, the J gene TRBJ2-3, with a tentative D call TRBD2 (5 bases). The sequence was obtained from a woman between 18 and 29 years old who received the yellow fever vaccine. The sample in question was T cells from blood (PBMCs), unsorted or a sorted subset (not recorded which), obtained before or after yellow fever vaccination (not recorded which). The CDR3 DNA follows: TGTGCCAGCAGCCCTGGCCCGGGATTAGATACGCAGTATTTT. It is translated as CASSPGPGLDTQYF.